Listed here are 2 T cell receptor beta chains from one sample, sequenced in a study of early T cells in non-severe SARS-CoV-2 infection (dated by TCRdb to the early 2020s). Library prep was done by 5' RACE. Sequencing was performed on a NextSeq 500. In-frame beta chains were kept once TCRdb had trimmed the public reads at Q25 with fastp and called clones with MiXCR. Entries that share a CDR3 protein sequence are merged under the most common genes and DNA. Across this sample there are about 29,000 distinct CDR3 sequences, with about 5% seen only once. Roughly 0.88% of the sample is taken by the ten largest. Source material: whole blood. These TCRs come from an adult who was a healthcare worker with PCR-confirmed SARS-CoV-2 infection or an uninfected control (not recorded which).

There are a few counts of this clonotype. The chain is built from TRBV28 and TRBJ1-1; D remains ambiguous. Trimming stripped 6 bases from V and 6 bases from J, with 14 bases between. The CDR3 contains 13 residues. From germline, CDR1 is MDHEN and CDR2 SYDVKM. CDR3 bases: TGTGCCAGCAGCGACCCCCATGGGGCTGAAGCTTTCTTT. This gives the protein CASSDPHGAEAFF.

The CDR3 spells CASSQLQGSTGELFF. The CDR3 DNA reads as TGTGCCAGCAGCCAACTACAGGGCAGCACCGGGGAGCTGTTTTTT. The chain couples TRBV4-2 to TRBJ2-2; TRBD1 is a possible D gene (6 bases). The CDR3 has 15 residues. Looked up from germline, CDR1 is LGHNA and CDR2 is YNFKEQ. V lost 2 bases to trimming and J lost 4 bases, with 11 bases between them.